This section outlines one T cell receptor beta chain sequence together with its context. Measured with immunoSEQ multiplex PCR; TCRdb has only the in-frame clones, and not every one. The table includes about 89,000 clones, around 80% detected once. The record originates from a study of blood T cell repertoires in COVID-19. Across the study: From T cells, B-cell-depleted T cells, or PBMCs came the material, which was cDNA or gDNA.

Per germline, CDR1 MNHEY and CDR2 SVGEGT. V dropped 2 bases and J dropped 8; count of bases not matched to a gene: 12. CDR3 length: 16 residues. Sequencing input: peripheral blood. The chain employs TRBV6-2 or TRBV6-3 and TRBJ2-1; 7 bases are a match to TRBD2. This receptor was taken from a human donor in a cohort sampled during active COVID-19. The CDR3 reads CASSYPRTSWLDEQFF. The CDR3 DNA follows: TGTGCCAGCAGTTACCCCCGGACTAGTTGGCTCGATGAGCAGTTCTTC.